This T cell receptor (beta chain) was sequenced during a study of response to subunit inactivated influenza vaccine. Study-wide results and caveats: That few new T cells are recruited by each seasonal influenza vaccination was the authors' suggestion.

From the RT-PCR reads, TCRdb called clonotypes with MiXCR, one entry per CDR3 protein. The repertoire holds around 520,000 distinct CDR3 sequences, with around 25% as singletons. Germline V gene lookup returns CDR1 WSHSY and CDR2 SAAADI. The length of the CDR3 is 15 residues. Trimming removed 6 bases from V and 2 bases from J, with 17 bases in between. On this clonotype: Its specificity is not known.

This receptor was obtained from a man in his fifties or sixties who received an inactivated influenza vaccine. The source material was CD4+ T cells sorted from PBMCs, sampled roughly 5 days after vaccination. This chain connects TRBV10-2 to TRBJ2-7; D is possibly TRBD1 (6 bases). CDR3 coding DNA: TGCGCCAGCAGGATAACTGGGGCAGGGGCCTACGAGCAGTACTTC. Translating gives CASRITGAGAYEQYF.